Listed here are 6 T cell receptor beta chains from one sample, sequenced in a study of blood T cell repertoires in COVID-19. The assay was immunoSEQ multiplex PCR, and TCRdb's table has in-frame clones only and misses some. The table has about 310,000 clones, roughly 88% seen once; the top ten hold under 3%. The sample comprised peripheral blood. The receptors come from a woman between 25 and 40 years old with COVID-19, enrolled during active disease.

The gene calls are TRBV5-1 and TRBJ2-1; 9 bases agree with TRBD2. This CDR3 contains 16 residues. CDR1 and CDR2 from the germline V gene are SGHRS and YFSETQ. With 0 bases clipped from V and 7 bases from J, the junction kept 8 bases outside the gene matches. In DNA form, the CDR3 reads TGCGCCAGCAGCTTGGGGGCGCGGGAGGGGAAAAATGAGCAGTTCTTC. Its protein product is CASSLGAREGKNEQFF. The full variable domain, rest sourced from reference TRBV5-1 and TRBJ2-1, is KAGVTQTPRYLIKTRGQQVTLSCSPISGHRSVSWYQQTPGQGLQFLFEYFSETQRNKGNFPGRFSGRQFSNSRSEMNVSTLELGDSALYLCASSLGAREGKNEQFFGPGTRLTVL.

The V gene is TRBV9, the J gene TRBJ1-1; TRBD1 aligns across 9 bases. Germline V gives CDR1 SGDLS, CDR2 YYNGEE. Trimming cost V 3 bases and J 7 bases; bases outside gene matches: 7. CDR3 size: 14 residues. CDR3 sequence reads: CASSDNRGQNEAFF. The CDR3 region has the DNA TGTGCCAGCAGCGATAACAGGGGGCAGAATGAAGCTTTCTTT.

V and J are TRBV5-1 and TRBJ2-5, with 9 bases identical to TRBD2. There are 14 residues in the CDR3. V lost 3 bases, J lost 5 bases, and 5 bases stayed unmatched. Germline V gene lookup returns CDR1 SGHRS and CDR2 YFSETQ. The CDR3 nucleotides are TGCGCCAGCAGCTCGGGACTAGCTGGGGAGACCCAGTACTTC. Protein: CASSSGLAGETQYF.

The chain couples TRBV18 to TRBJ1-6, with no clear D. V lost 5 bases, J lost 5 bases, and 7 bases lay in between. This CDR3 is 13 amino acids long. CDR1 and CDR2 from the germline V gene are KGHSH and LQKENI. The CDR3 protein is CASSSEDNSPLHF. The CDR3 DNA reads TGTGCCAGCTCAAGCGAGGATAATTCACCCCTCCACTTT.

The rearrangement joins TRBV15 to TRBJ1-3, with 7 bases that match TRBD1. The germline CDR1 and CDR2 sequences are LNHNV and YYDKDF (reference sequence). CDR3 size: 15 residues. Unmatched junction bases numbered 3, after V lost 3 bases and J lost 1 base. CDR3 DNA: TGTGCCACCAGCAGGGACAGGCATTCTGGAAACACCATATATTTT. This gives the protein CATSRDRHSGNTIYF.

The rearrangement joins TRBV6-5 to TRBJ1-1; D perhaps matches TRBD1 (6 bases). Germline CDR1 and CDR2: MNHEY and SVGAGI. CDR3 size: 13 residues. Trimming removed 6 bases from V and 0 bases from J, with 8 bases in between. CDR3 bases: TGTGCCAGCAGGGACAGTATGAACACTGAAGCTTTCTTT. Its translation: CASRDSMNTEAFF.